The next 9 T cell receptor beta chains were all read from a single sample in a study of blood T cell repertoires in COVID-19. Sequencing used immunoSEQ multiplex PCR; TCRdb keeps in-frame clones, though not all of them. Among around 310,000 clones listed, roughly 89% were seen once. Sequenced: peripheral blood. The receptors were gathered from a woman in her forties with COVID-19, enrolled during active disease.

The chain uses TRBV15 and TRBJ1-3; a possible D gene is TRBD1 (6 bases). Deletions cut 4 bases from V and 0 bases from J, with 10 bases between. The CDR3 sequence is 15 residues long. Germline V gene sequence: CDR1 LNHNV, CDR2 YYDKDF (reference sequence). CDR3 residues: CATSIGQSSGNTIYF. CDR3 DNA: TGTGCCACCAGCATAGGACAGAGCTCTGGAAACACCATATATTTT. The complete variable domain, with remaining parts taken from reference TRBV15 and TRBJ1-3, reads DAMVIQNPRYQVTQFGKPVTLSCSQTLNHNVMYWYQQKSSQAPKLLFHYYDKDFNNEADTPDNFQSRRPNTSFCFLDIRSPGLGDTAMYLCATSIGQSSGNTIYFGEGSWLTVV.

This sequence joins TRBV19 and TRBJ2-2; 9 bases fit TRBD1. With 6 bases clipped from V and 3 bases from J, the junction kept 8 bases outside the gene matches. The CDR3 contains 16 residues. The germline V gene encodes CDR1 LNHDA and CDR2 SQIVND (reference sequence). CDR3 nucleotide sequence: TGTGCCAGTAGCGCCGGGACAGGGAGGGACACCGGGGAGCTGTTTTTT. It codes for CASSAGTGRDTGELFF.

V usage is TRBV30 and J usage is TRBJ2-7; D not resolved. Between the trimmed V and J ends, which lost 2 bases and 8 bases, there was a span of 16 bases. Germline V gene sequence: CDR1 GTSNPN, CDR2 SVGIG (reference sequence). This CDR3 has 13 residues. The CDR3 sequence: CAWSPATSTQQYF. The DNA of the CDR3 is TGTGCCTGGAGTCCAGCGACCTCTACGCAGCAGTACTTC.

V is TRBV7-2 and J is TRBJ2-1; 9 nucleotides match TRBD2. The CDR3 sequence is 16 residues long. V shed 4 bases, J shed 0 bases, and the junction held 4 bases outside the gene matches. Germline V gene data show CDR1 as SGHTA and CDR2 as FQGNSA. CDR3 DNA sequence: TGTGCCAGCAGCTCATATAGCGGGAGCTCCTACAATGAGCAGTTCTTC. It codes for CASSSYSGSSYNEQFF.

The chain joins TRBV5-6 to TRBJ2-1; 8 positions match TRBD2. Germline V gene lookup returns CDR1 SGHDT and CDR2 YYEEEE. This CDR3 contains 14 residues. Unmatched junction bases numbered 10, after V lost 7 bases and J lost 7 bases. CDR3 in DNA: TGTGCCAGCTACCACCGGGAGGGTAGGAATGAGCAGTTCTTC. Translated, it gives CASYHREGRNEQFF.

This clone came up once. J is TRBJ2-1 and V is TRBV7-3, with 8 bases lining up with TRBD1. Per the germline V gene, CDR1 is SGHTA and CDR2 is FQGTGA. V gave up 4 bases and J gave up 4 bases; unmatched junction bases: 6. CDR3 length equals 15 residues. The CDR3 DNA reads TGTGCCAGCAGCTCAACAGGGGGAATGTACAATGAGCAGTTCTTC. Translation gives CASSSTGGMYNEQFF.

The chain combines TRBV7-9 with TRBJ1-4, with 10 bases aligning to TRBD1. Germline assignment: CDR1 SEHNR and CDR2 FQNEAQ (reference sequence). V lost 5 bases to trimming and J lost 8 bases; unmatched junction nucleotides: 14. CDR3 length: 17 residues. DNA for the CDR3: TGTGCCAGCAGCCCAATTACGACAGGGGGCGCTGGAGAAAAACTGTTTTTT. Its protein is CASSPITTGGAGEKLFF.

V and J are TRBV3-1 (or the pseudogene TRBV3-2) and TRBJ2-2; 8 bases fit TRBD1. Losses at the gene ends were 1 base for V and 5 bases for J; bases not matched to a gene: 0. The CDR3 totals 14 residues. Germline loops: CDR1 LGHDT, CDR2 YNNKEL (reference sequence). The CDR3 region has the DNA TGTGCCAGCAGCCAAGGGACAGGGACCGGGGAGCTGTTTTTT. It is translated as CASSQGTGTGELFF.

V gene TRBV29-1 combines with J gene TRBJ2-3; a possible D gene is TRBD1 (6 bases). The CDR3 loop spans 13 amino acids. Trimming removed 8 bases from V and 2 bases from J, with 14 bases in between. Germline loops: CDR1 SQVTM, CDR2 ANQGSEA. The CDR3 spells CSTNREYTDTQYF. The CDR3 nucleotides read TGCAGCACTAACAGGGAGTACACAGATACGCAGTATTTT.